This entry concerns a single TCR beta chain. V lost 5 bases and J 1 base, leaving 18 bases between the germline ends. CDR1 and CDR2 (germline): MDHEN, SYDVKM. CDR3 length: 17 residues. All exposed participants met a person with COVID-19 within 2 weeks before entering the study. These data are taken from a study of blood T cell repertoires in COVID-19. In the original processing: The assay estimated nucleated cells by amplifying reference gene primers. Method: immunoSEQ multiplex PCR; TCRdb's copy keeps in-frame clones and lacks some. The V and J calls and clone size come from that table; D and trimming were worked out from the DNA. This repertoire shows approximately 220,000 clones, about 80% found once; its top ten account for around 3.5%.

The sequenced sample was PBMCs or T cells enriched from blood (not recorded which). The sequence was collected from a woman between 40 and 50 years old who had been exposed to COVID-19. The chain employs TRBV28 and TRBJ1-5, with D perhaps TRBD1 (5 bases). The CDR3 coding sequence is TGTGCCAGCAGTCGACGGTCGGGGGGAGGGAGCAATCAGCCCCAGCATTTT. As protein: CASSRRSGGGSNQPQHF.